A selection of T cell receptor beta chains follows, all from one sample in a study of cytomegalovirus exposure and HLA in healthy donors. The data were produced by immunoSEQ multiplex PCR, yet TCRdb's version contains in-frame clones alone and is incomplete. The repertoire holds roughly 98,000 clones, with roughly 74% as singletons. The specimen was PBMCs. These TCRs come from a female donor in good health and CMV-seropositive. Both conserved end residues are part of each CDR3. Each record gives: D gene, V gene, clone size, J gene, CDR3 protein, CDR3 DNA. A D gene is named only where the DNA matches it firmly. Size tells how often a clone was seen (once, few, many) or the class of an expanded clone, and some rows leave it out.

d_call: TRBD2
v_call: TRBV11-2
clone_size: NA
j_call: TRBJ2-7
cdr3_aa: CASSPRSLAGYEQYF
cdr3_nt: TGTGCCAGCAGTCCCCGGAGCCTAGCGGGGTACGAGCAGTACTTC

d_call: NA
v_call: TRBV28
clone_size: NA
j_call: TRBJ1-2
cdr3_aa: CASSFPGKNYGYTF
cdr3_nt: TGTGCCAGCAGTTTCCCCGGGAAGAACTATGGCTACACCTTC

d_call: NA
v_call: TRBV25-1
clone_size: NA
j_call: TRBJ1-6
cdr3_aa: CASSQRGTGENSPLHF
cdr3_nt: TGTGCCAGCAGTCAACGAGGGACTGGAGAAAATTCACCCCTCCACTTT

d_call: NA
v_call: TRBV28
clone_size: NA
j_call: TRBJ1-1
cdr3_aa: CASSYGGITEAFF
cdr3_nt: TGTGCCAGCAGTTACGGGGGGATCACTGAAGCTTTCTTT

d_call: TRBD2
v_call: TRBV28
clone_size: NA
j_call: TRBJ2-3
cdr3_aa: CASSLTHGTSGREIKPHTQYF
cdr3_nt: TGTGCCAGCAGTTTGACCCACGGGACTAGCGGGAGAGAAATCAAGCCCCATACGCAGTATTTT

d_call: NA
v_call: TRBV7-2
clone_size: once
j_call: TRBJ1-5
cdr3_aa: CASSLRSGERNQPQHF
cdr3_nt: TGTGCCAGCAGCTTGCGGTCGGGGGAACGCAATCAGCCCCAGCATTTT

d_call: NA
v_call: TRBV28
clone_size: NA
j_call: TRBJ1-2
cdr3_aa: CASSGAGLNYGYTF
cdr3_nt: TGTGCCAGCAGTGGGGCGGGATTGAACTATGGCTACACCTTC

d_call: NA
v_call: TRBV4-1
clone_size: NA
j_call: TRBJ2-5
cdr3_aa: CASSQKVTEETQYF
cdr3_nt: TGCGCCAGCAGCCAAAAAGTGACTGAAGAGACCCAGTACTTC

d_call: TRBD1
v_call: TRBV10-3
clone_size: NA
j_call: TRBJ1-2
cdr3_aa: CAIREGQGAYGYTF
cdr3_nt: TGTGCCATCAGGGAGGGACAGGGAGCCTATGGCTACACCTTC

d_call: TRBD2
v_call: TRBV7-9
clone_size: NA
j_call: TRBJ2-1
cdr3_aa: CASSLSSGSWNEQFF
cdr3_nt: TGTGCCAGCAGCTTATCTAGCGGGAGTTGGAATGAGCAGTTCTTC

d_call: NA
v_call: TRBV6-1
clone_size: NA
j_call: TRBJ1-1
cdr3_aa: CASSNGLNTEAFF
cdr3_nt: TGTGCCAGCAGCAACGGACTTAACACTGAAGCTTTCTTT

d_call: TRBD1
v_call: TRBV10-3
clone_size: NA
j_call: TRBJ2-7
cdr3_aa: CAIREGQGDEQYF
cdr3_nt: TGTGCCATCAGGGAGGGACAGGGGGACGAGCAGTACTTC

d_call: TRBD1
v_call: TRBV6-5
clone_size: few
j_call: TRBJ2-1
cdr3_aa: CASSSPGTVYNEQFF
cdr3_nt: TGTGCCAGCAGTTCCCCCGGGACAGTTTACAATGAGCAGTTCTTC

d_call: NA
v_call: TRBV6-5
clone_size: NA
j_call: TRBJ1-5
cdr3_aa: CASSPGGGPHQPQHF
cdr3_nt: TGTGCCAGCAGCCCTGGGGGGGGACCCCATCAGCCCCAGCATTTT

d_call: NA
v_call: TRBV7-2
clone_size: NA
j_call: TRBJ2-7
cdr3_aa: CAIADFSYEQYF
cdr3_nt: TGTGCCATTGCGGACTTCTCCTACGAGCAGTACTTC

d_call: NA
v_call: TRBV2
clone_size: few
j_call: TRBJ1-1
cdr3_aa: CASSGVRTNTEAFF
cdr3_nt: TGTGCCAGCAGTGGCGTCAGGACTAACACTGAAGCTTTCTTT

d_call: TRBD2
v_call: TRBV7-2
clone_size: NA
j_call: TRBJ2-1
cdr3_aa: CASSPSGRNEQFF
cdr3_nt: TGTGCCAGCAGCCCAAGCGGGAGAAATGAGCAGTTCTTC

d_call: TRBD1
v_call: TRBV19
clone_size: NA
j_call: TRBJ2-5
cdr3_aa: CASNDAGGTETQYF
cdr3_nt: TGTGCCAGTAATGATGCAGGGGGCACGGAGACCCAGTACTTC

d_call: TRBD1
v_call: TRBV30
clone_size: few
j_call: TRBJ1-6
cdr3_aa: CAWSVSGRGNSPLHF
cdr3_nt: TGTGCCTGGAGTGTTTCGGGCAGGGGGAATTCACCCCTCCACTTT

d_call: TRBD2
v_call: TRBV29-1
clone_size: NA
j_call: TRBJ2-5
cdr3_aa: CSVGGLAGGGGETQYF
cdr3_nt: TGCAGCGTTGGGGGACTAGCGGGAGGGGGGGGCGAGACCCAGTACTTC

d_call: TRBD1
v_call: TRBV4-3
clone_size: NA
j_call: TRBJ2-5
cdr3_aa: CASSQGDRGGEETQYF
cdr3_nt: TGCGCCAGCAGCCAAGGGGACAGGGGAGGGGAAGAGACCCAGTACTTC

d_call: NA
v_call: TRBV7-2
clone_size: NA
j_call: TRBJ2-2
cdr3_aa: CASRWGLSVPTGELFF
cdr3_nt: TGTGCCAGCCGCTGGGGCCTCAGCGTTCCGACCGGGGAGCTGTTTTTT

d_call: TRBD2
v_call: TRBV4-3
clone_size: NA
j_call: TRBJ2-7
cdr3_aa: CASSQVWRGAAYEQYF
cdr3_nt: TGCGCCAGCAGCCAAGTATGGCGGGGGGCGGCTTACGAGCAGTACTTC

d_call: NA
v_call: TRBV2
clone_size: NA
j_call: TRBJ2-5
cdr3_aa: CASLRQPQETQYF
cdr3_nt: TGTGCCAGCCTCCGACAGCCCCAAGAGACCCAGTACTTC

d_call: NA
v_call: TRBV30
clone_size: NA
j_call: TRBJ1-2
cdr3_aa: CAWRGLDRAYGYTF
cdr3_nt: TGTGCCTGGAGAGGTTTGGACAGAGCCTATGGCTACACCTTC

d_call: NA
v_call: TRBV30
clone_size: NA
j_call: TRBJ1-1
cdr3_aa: CAWSGGGTEAFF
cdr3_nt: TGTGCCTGGAGTGGGGGGGGAACTGAAGCTTTCTTT

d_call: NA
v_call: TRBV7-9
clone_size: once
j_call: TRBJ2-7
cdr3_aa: CASSFTPTPSYEQYF
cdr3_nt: TGTGCCAGCAGCTTTACCCCGACTCCCTCCTACGAGCAGTACTTC

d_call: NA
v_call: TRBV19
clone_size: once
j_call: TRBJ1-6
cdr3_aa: CASRYGELGSPLHF
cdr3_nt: TGTGCCAGTAGATACGGGGAACTAGGTTCACCCCTCCACTTT

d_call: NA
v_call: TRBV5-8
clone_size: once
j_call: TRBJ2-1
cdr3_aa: CASSLPRGRYNEQFF
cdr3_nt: TGTGCCAGCAGCCTCCCCAGGGGACGATACAATGAGCAGTTCTTC

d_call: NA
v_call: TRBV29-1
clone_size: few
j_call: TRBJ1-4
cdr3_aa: CSVGNSPNEKLFF
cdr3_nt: TGCAGCGTTGGGAACAGTCCAAATGAAAAACTGTTTTTT

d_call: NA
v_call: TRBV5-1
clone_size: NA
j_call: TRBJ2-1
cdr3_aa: CASSSGGSGNEQFF
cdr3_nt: TGCGCCAGCAGCTCCGGAGGGTCCGGGAATGAGCAGTTCTTC

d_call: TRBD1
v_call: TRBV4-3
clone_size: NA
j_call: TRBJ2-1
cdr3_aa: CASSQGRQGRSLEQFF
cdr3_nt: TGCGCCAGCAGCCAAGGTCGACAGGGACGATCTCTTGAGCAGTTCTTC

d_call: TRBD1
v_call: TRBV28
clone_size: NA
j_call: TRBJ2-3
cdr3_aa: CASRQGSDTQYF
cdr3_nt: TGTGCCAGCAGACAGGGGTCAGATACGCAGTATTTT

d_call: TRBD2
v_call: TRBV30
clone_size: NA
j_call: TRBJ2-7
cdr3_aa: CAWSATRLAGKVSAYEQYF
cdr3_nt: TGTGCCTGGAGTGCCACTCGACTAGCGGGGAAAGTCTCTGCCTACGAGCAGTACTTC

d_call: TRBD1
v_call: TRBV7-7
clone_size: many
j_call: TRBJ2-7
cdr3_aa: CASSLAEGASYEQYF
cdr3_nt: TGTGCTAGCAGCTTAGCAGAGGGGGCCTCCTACGAGCAGTACTTC

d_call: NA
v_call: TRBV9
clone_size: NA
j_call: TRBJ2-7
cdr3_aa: CASSVDLVFDDEQYF
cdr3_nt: TGTGCCAGCAGCGTAGATCTAGTATTCGACGACGAGCAGTACTTC

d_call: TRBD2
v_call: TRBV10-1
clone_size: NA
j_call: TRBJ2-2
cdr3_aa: CASQKGLPNTGELFF
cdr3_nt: TGCGCCAGCCAAAAGGGACTACCGAACACCGGGGAGCTGTTTTTT

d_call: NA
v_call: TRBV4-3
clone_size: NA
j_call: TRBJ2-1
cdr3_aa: CASSRESSDNEQFF
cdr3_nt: TGCGCCAGCAGCCGGGAGAGTAGTGACAATGAGCAGTTCTTC

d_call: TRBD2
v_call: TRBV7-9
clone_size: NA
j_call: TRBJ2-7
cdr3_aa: CASGTSGSPQRYEQYF
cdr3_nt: TGTGCCAGCGGGACTAGCGGGAGCCCTCAACGCTACGAGCAGTACTTC

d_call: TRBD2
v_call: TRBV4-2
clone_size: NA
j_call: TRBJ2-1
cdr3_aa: CASSQEATSSPSNEQFF
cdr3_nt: TGTGCCAGCAGCCAAGAAGCGACTAGCAGCCCCTCTAATGAGCAGTTCTTC

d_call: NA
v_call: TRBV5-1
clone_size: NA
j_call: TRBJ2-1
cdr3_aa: CASSPEGASYNEQFF
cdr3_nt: TGCGCCAGCAGTCCCGAAGGAGCCTCCTACAATGAGCAGTTCTTC

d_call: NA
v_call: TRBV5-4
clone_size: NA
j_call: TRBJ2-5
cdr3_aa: CASSPRVYGETQYF
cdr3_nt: TGTGCCAGCAGCCCCCGAGTTTATGGAGAGACCCAGTACTTC

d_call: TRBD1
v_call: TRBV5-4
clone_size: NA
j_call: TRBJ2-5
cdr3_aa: CASSNPGQGAGETQYF
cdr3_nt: TGTGCCAGCAGCAACCCGGGACAGGGGGCTGGAGAGACCCAGTACTTC

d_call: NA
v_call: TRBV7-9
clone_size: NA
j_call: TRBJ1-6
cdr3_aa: CASSFSRVDNSPLHF
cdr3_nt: TGTGCCAGCAGCTTCTCCAGGGTTGATAATTCACCCCTCCACTTT

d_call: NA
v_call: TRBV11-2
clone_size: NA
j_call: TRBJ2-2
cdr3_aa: CASSFAVVDGELFF
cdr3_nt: TGTGCCAGCAGCTTTGCGGTCGTGGACGGGGAGCTGTTTTTT

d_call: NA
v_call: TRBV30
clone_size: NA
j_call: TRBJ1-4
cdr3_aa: CAWSVGFINDKLFF
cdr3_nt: TGTGCCTGGAGTGTCGGGTTTATAAATGACAAACTGTTTTTT

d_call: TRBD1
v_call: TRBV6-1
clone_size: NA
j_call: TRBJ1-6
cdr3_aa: CASTQTGTGNSPLHF
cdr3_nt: TGTGCCAGCACCCAAACCGGGACAGGGAATTCACCCCTCCACTTT

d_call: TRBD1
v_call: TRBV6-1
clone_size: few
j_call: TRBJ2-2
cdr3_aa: CASSEGTGGSGELFF
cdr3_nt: TGTGCCAGCAGTGAGGGGACAGGGGGCAGCGGGGAGCTGTTTTTT